This T cell receptor (beta chain) came from a study of cytomegalovirus exposure and HLA in healthy donors (dated by TCRdb to 2015 to 2018). About the full investigation: An earlier analysis of approximately 640 of the donors reported more than 250 Gb of sequence data and 117 million unique TCR beta sequences from 150 million to 200 million T cells. Roughly 320 gigabases of sequencing data and approximately 91 million unique TCR sequences made up an early release that covered some 640 HLA-typed donors. Of the roughly 390 genotyped donors, roughly 80% fell in the genetic ancestry cluster associated with self-reported Caucasian donors. The study aimed to test whether signatures of past pathogen exposure could be identified by cataloging public T cell receptors. Using immunosequencing, the study profiled T cell repertoires from about 610 subjects and related those repertoires to cytomegalovirus serostatus. A separate validation cohort of approximately 120 different subjects was used in addition to the 666-subject first cohort. High-throughput TCR immunosequencing, statistical association of individual TCRs with disease status, and machine learning were combined to predict cytomegalovirus infection status. A later analysis re-examined previously published TCR beta repertoires from roughly 720 donors and added high-resolution HLA genotyping to investigate patterns of TCR occurrence. Rather than using new phenotypic data, the later analysis identified candidate immune exposures from TCR beta sequences and from how often those sequences occurred across donors. In an earlier analysis of 587 of the donors, high-throughput TCR beta sequencing was used to judge whether each TCR beta V gene segment behaved as functional or pseudogenic. Donor age, sex, ethnicity and CMV serostatus were compiled alongside the repertoire data. A later genetic analysis took genome-wide SNP genotypes for about 60% of the roughly 670 donors and used that subset as a discovery cohort. Every repertoire in the discovery cohort had been generated on one and the same sequencing platform. Class I and class II HLA loci were covered by the typing at four-digit resolution. The number of typed donors differed by locus: about 620-640 for A, B, C, DRB1 and DQB1; 500 to 550 for DQA1; about 600 for DPA1; and around 450 for DPB1. About five DR-DQ haplotypes were treated as single units for association and clustering because of strong linkage in the cohort. Across approximately 420 genotyped donors of the cohort, an average of roughly 250,000 unique TCR beta nucleotide sequences per donor were sequenced, and around 20% of those sequences were non-productive.

As for this clone: Its antigen specificity is not known. Base-call qualities are not available, and no considerably larger clone is one nucleotide away.

The cohort comprised hundreds of healthy bone marrow donors. Cohort members were all nominally healthy when sampled, although unrecorded immune exposures were likely present. The donor was CMV seropositive and belonged to the group of about 290 seropositive cohort members. A peripheral blood sample was collected from each donor, and TCR beta sequencing was performed on peripheral blood mononuclear cells. Genomic DNA was extracted from the blood cell samples with the Qiagen DNeasy Blood Extraction Kit. The library was made by the immunoSEQ multiplex PCR assay. For the multiplex PCR, a mixture combining 60 forward primers for TCR Vbeta segments and 13 reverse primers for TCR Jbeta segments was used. Amplification of the CDR3 region of rearranged TCR beta genes was performed with a multiplex PCR assay on genomic DNA. The amplified TCR beta libraries were sequenced on the Illumina HiSeq System as 87-base-pair reads. From the authors' description of their analysis: A later analysis tallied approximately 87 million unique TCR beta chains across the roughly 610 repertoires, and approximately 9.9 million of those chains were shared by two or more donors. A nearest-neighbor algorithm error-corrected the raw reads and collapsed the reads into unique sequences, merging closely related sequences to remove PCR and sequencing errors. CDR3 sequences were aligned to IMGT reference sequences to assign V, D and J gene segments. For a sequence to be retained, a match of at least six nucleotides was required to both a V gene segment and a J gene segment. A rearrangement was called productive if the CDR3 had no stop codons and remained in frame with V and J, and every other rearrangement was called non-productive. CDR3 was defined by IMGT convention, running from the second conserved V-encoded cysteine to the conserved J-encoded phenylalanine. In an earlier analysis of approximately 500 of the donors, sequences lacking an unambiguous match to a single V gene segment were excluded. An earlier analysis of several hundred of the donors classified V segments as functional when productive rearrangements were above 56.7% and as segregating when the standard deviation between donors was above 5%. A statistical classification framework was built for diagnosing cytomegalovirus status from the catalog of TCR beta chain sequences. In a later analysis, V and J genes were assigned by comparing TCR nucleotide sequences against IMGT/GENE-DB human TR gene sequences. In a later analysis, CDR3 sequences and most-parsimonious VDJ recombination scenarios were assigned using the TCRdist pipeline. A later analysis defined each TCR beta chain by its CDR3 amino acid sequence plus V-gene family, and excluded reads lacking a unique V-gene family. To address suspected cross-contamination and a sequencing artifact, a later analysis removed roughly 640 highly shared, low-generation-probability nucleotide sequences. For each public chain, a later analysis derived a clonal expansion index from normalized ranks of inferred template counts within each repertoire. In a later analysis, generation probabilities were computed using a VDJ recombination model fitted to out-of-frame rearrangements, and the results were checked against IGoR. Hypergeometric tests were used in a later analysis to score TCR-TCR, TCR-HLA and TCR-CMV co-occurrence, with a repertoire-size bias correction applied to the TCR pairs. In a later analysis, false discovery rates were estimated by permuting HLA or CMV assignments 20 times. In a later analysis, co-occurring TCRs were grouped using DBSCAN, and TCRdist sequence similarity was added for clustering within HLA-allele-positive subsets. Co-occurrence clustering excluded repertoires with fewer than 30,000 or more than 120,000 public chains, plus five with anomalous nucleotide sharing. TCRdb stores this immuneACCESS table with in-frame sequences only. Part of the clones is absent; in the studies checked, under half of the shortfall reflects unresolved V genes, and no reason is known for the rest. The V and J calls and clone size come from that table; D and trimming were worked out from the DNA. In all, the sample holds more than 110,000 clones, and around 81% of those were seen once. Approximately 7% of the sample lies in the top ten.

The CDR3, cysteine through phenylalanine, is 14 amino acids long. The sequence is cut down to CDR3 DNA, 42 bases in frame from base 1. CDR1 and CDR2 are read off the germline V gene (reference sequence) as LNHDA and SQIVND. Trimming takes 3 bases off V and 0 bases off J; junction bases not matched to a gene: 0. Overall results and qualifications from the work: A few of the identified cytomegalovirus-associated TCR beta chains were confirmed in vitro to be specific for cytomegalovirus antigens. Cytomegalovirus status was reported to be diagnosed by the classifier with high specificity and sensitivity in both the original and validation cohorts. The 87-base-pair reads could not distinguish some IMGT-functional V segments, including TRBV6-2 and TRBV6-3, so those segments were excluded. In a later analysis, several top co-occurrence clusters were reported to appear linked to parvovirus B19, influenza, CMV and Epstein-Barr virus. In an earlier analysis of about 550 of the donors, most TCR beta V segments were observed in productive rearrangements about 87% or about 30% of the time, broadly matching IMGT annotations. The earlier analysis of approximately 560 of the donors excluded over 15 rarely observed V segments, including chromosome 9 orphons, because counts were too low. A later analysis found that TCR association rates varied across HLA loci, with DRB1 alleles showing the most associated TCRs and HLA-C alleles the fewest. Because HLA typing was unavailable for some donors at each locus, only the typed subset was used in association tests. Linkage disequilibrium might explain the correlated functional status among segregating V segments, but an unknown experimental factor could not be ruled out. The cohort was sequenced for TCR beta chains only, and without alpha or paired-chain data the features that could be detected were limited. A further reported finding was that TCR beta sequences accurately predicted the HLA-A and HLA-B alleles for most subjects in the first cohort. When HLA alleles, especially DR and DQ, strongly co-occurred, attributing TCR associations to individual alleles was difficult. The sequencing pipeline was judged likely to have produced a cluster of highly shared sequence variants as a technical artifact. The presence/absence analyses assumed that sequencing depth was roughly uniform across donors, and that assumption may not be true. In the study, about 150 TCR beta chains were listed as associated with cytomegalovirus. According to the authors, the approach could potentially be generalized to other disease states and immunological phenotypes. In a later analysis, HLA-associated TCR beta chains showed more clonal expansion and lower generation probabilities than non-associated chains that were equally common. In a later genetic analysis, fewer N-insertions in productive TCRs were reported among donors in an Asian-associated ancestry cluster than the roughly 700-donor mean. Across donors, most TCR sequences were observed very rarely, whereas some public TCRs were present in many individuals. A later analysis associated approximately 17,000 TCR beta sequences with specific HLA alleles at a false discovery rate of 0.05. V-gene and J-gene trimming of TCR beta chains was associated with a missense DCLRE1C variant in a later genetic analysis, and the association was replicated in an independent cohort. The only immune exposure information available for the cohort was CMV serostatus. According to a later analysis, most CMV-associated TCR beta chains appeared to be HLA-restricted, and the HLA associations seemed to be driven largely by CMV exposure.

The sequence joins TRBV19 to TRBJ2-7, with 9 bases aligning to TRBD2. This sequence was found in a middle-aged man in good health and CMV-seropositive. Sample: PBMCs. The bases are TGTGCCAGTAGTATTAGCGGGAGCTCCTACGAGCAGTACTTC. This is translated as CASSISGSSYEQYF.